This T cell receptor beta chain was recorded in a study of CD8 T cells in ankylosing spondylitis. Findings and caveats of the study: Ankylosing spondylitis blood appeared to carry a characteristic TCR beta motif of eight or nine highly homologous variants. It was reported that disease-linked clones were significantly enriched in matched ankylosing spondylitis synovial fluid. Past research had described some motif variants in reactive arthritis synovial fluid and blood.

Germline values: CDR1 SGHRS, CDR2 YFSETQ. The CDR3 spans 15 residues. Deletions cut 0 bases from V and 9 bases from J, with 16 bases between. Comments on this clonotype: The antigen remains undetermined.

MiXCR, applied by TCRdb to the 5' RACE reads, yields one record per CDR3 protein. Seen here are about 360,000 distinct CDR3 sequences, roughly 20% observed once, and the top ten hold about an eighth. The sample was blood, either unsorted or a sorted T cell fraction (not recorded which). The receptor was isolated from a male donor with ankylosing spondylitis or in good health (not recorded which). V and J are TRBV5-1 and TRBJ2-1; D may be TRBD1 (6 bases). The CDR3 is CASSLGPGQPSEQFF. As DNA, the CDR3 is TGCGCCAGCAGCTTGGGCCCGGGACAACCGAGTGAGCAGTTCTTC.